This T cell receptor beta chain was captured in a study of T-cell memory formation after mild COVID-19. General study findings and limits: Contracting clones, day 15 to 85, had balanced CD4/CD8, and later expanders favored CD4+. CD4+ contracting clones were found mainly in CM and EM, and CD8+ ones in EMRA.

After 5'RACE with constant-segment primers, TCR alpha and TCR beta cDNA libraries carrying sample barcodes and UMIs were obtained. TCRdb reanalysed the 5' RACE reads using MiXCR and keeps one entry per CDR3 protein. The sample carries fewer than 200,000 distinct CDR3 sequences, about a fifth recorded once. With respect to this clonotype: Its antigen is unidentified.

The sequencing input was PBMCs or a T cell subset sorted from them (not recorded which). This sequence originates from an adult woman who had mild COVID-19 (a few samples of this study predate the infection). Cell type and time point are not known.

CDR3 sequence reads: CASSHGTGRSYEQYF. For the CDR3, the DNA is TGTGCCAGCAGCCACGGTACAGGGCGATCCTACGAGCAGTACTTC. The J gene is TRBJ2-7, the V gene TRBV7-9; D is possibly TRBD1 (6 bases). Germline CDR1 SEHNR, CDR2 FQNEAQ (reference sequence). Trimming removed 5 bases at V and 1 base at J, with 15 bases between. The CDR3 is 15 residues long. Based on the CDR3 plus reference TRBV7-9 and TRBJ2-7, the full variable domain is DTGVSQNPRHKITKRGQNVTFRCDPISEHNRLYWYRQTLGQGPEFLTYFQNEAQLEKSRLLSDRFSAERPKGSFSTLEIQRTEQGDSAMYLCASSHGTGRSYEQYFGPGTRLTVT.